The 21 T cell receptor beta chains below were found in one sample sequenced in a study of T-cell reconstitution after alpha-beta-depleted transplantation in children. Preparing the TCRbeta library involved the use of unique molecular identifiers. In TCRdb, the PCR reads were re-called with MiXCR into one record per CDR3 protein. In the table there are about 870,000 distinct CDR3 sequences, 15% to 20% of which are singletons. The sequencing here drew on PBMCs, mostly from graft donor cells, taken 360 days after TCRalphabeta/CD19-depleted stem cell transplant. The receptors were sampled from a male patient between 10 and 17 years old who had a stem cell transplant for acute lymphoblastic leukemia, so the T cells may come from the graft donor.

This clonotype was counted ten times or more. The CDR3 region has the DNA TGTGCCAGCAGTCCAGTTGGGACTAGCGGGAGCTTGTACGAGCAGTACTTC. Its protein product is CASSPVGTSGSLYEQYF. The chain has TRBV12-3 or TRBV12-4 and TRBJ2-7, with 14 positions matching TRBD2. The CDR3 totals 17 residues. The V segment lost 5 bases and the J segment 4 bases; nucleotides outside the gene matches: 10.

The chain couples TRBV6-2 or TRBV6-3 to TRBJ2-4, with 8 nucleotides matching TRBD1. V was pared by 5 bases and J by 7 bases, with 7 bases of the junction left unmatched. This CDR3 comprises 14 residues. Per germline, CDR1 MNHEY and CDR2 SVGEGT. In DNA form, the CDR3 reads TGTGCCAGCAGTACAATCAGGGGGCAGAACATTCAGTACTTC. This encodes CASSTIRGQNIQYF.

In its sample, this clonotype was seen many times. This chain links TRBV20-1 with TRBJ2-3; 8 nucleotides align to TRBD1. Germline CDR1 reads DFQATT; CDR2 reads SNEGSKA (reference sequence). Trimming removed 4 bases from V and 3 bases from J; junction bases left unmatched: 6. This CDR3 comprises 14 residues. CDR3 residues: CSAMRQGRTDTQYF. CDR3 bases: TGCAGTGCTATGAGACAGGGGAGGACAGATACGCAGTATTTT.

This clonotype was seen a few times. The gene calls are TRBV7-9 and TRBJ2-5, with a weak D call TRBD2 (5 bases). The germline V gene has CDR1 SEHNR and CDR2 FQNEAQ (reference sequence). This CDR3 has 15 residues. The ends were cut back, 5 bases at V and 6 bases at J, with 19 bases in the middle. CDR3 sequence (DNA): TGTGCCAGCAGCCCTCAGGAGGTGGGGTACAAGACCCAGTACTTC. Its translation: CASSPQEVGYKTQYF.

In its sample, this clonotype was seen a few times. The V gene is TRBV7-3, the J gene TRBJ2-2; 13 bases agree with TRBD2. The V segment lost 4 bases and the J segment 4 bases; nucleotides outside the gene matches: 3. This CDR3 is 16 amino acids long. The germline V gene encodes CDR1 SGHTA and CDR2 FQGTGA. The CDR3 region has the DNA TGTGCCAGCAGCTACAGGACTAGCGGGAGCACCGGGGAGCTGTTTTTT. This sequence encodes CASSYRTSGSTGELFF.

V and J are TRBV6-1 and TRBJ1-4; 10 nucleotides agree with TRBD1. This CDR3 spans 15 amino acids. V lost 6 bases and J lost 7; bases outside the gene matches: 8. In germline, CDR1 is MNHNS, CDR2 SASEGT. The CDR3 here is CASSLTGGSVEKLFF. The DNA of the CDR3 is TGTGCCAGCAGCCTGACAGGGGGCAGCGTTGAAAAACTGTTTTTT.

This clonotype came up a few times. J is TRBJ2-2 and V is TRBV12-3 or TRBV12-4; perhaps TRBD1 as D (6 bases). The ends were cut back, 8 bases at V and 0 bases at J, with 22 bases in the middle. The CDR3 runs 18 residues. The CDR3 reads CASLLPGQRHANTGELFF. CDR3 nucleotides: TGTGCCAGCCTTTTACCGGGACAACGACACGCGAACACCGGGGAGCTGTTTTTT.

The chain uses TRBV12-3 or TRBV12-4 and TRBJ1-2, with D unclear. There are 12 residues in the CDR3. The germline V and J ends were trimmed by 5 bases and 6 bases, with 10 bases remaining between them. The CDR3 sequence: CASSRTRDGYTF. The CDR3 DNA follows: TGTGCCAGCAGTAGGACTAGGGATGGCTACACCTTC.

The table lists this clonotype with many counts. The V gene is TRBV3-1, the J gene TRBJ1-1, with D uncertain. This CDR3 is 12 amino acids long. V was cut by 4 bases and J by 5 bases, with 8 bases left in between. CDR1 is LGHDT, CDR2 YNNKEL, per germline (reference sequence). The CDR3 loop reads CASSPVGTEAFF. The CDR3 bases are TGTGCCAGCAGCCCCGTCGGTACTGAAGCTTTCTTT. Combining the CDR3 with reference TRBV3-1 and TRBJ1-1 gives the whole variable domain DTAVSQTPKYLVTQMGNDKSIKCEQNLGHDTMYWYKQDSKKFLKIMFSYNNKELIINETVPNRFSPKSPDKAHLNLHINSLELGDSAVYFCASSPVGTEAFFGQGTRLTVV.

The DNA for the CDR3 is TGCGCCAGCAGCCCCAGACCGAGCCCCGGGACTAGCGGGGCTTTGACAGCCTACGAGCAGTACTTC. Translation: CASSPRPSPGTSGALTAYEQYF. The J gene is TRBJ2-7, the V gene TRBV5-1; TRBD2 agrees at 13 bases. From germline, CDR1 is SGHRS and CDR2 YFSETQ. The V segment lost 4 bases and the J segment 2 bases; nucleotides outside the gene matches: 24. The CDR3 runs 22 residues.

This clonotype appeared a few times. The chain's CDR3 is CASSPWTGVRFNQPQHF. CDR3 coding DNA: TGTGCCAGCAGCCCCTGGACAGGGGTCCGTTTCAATCAGCCCCAGCATTTT. This chain connects TRBV3-1 to TRBJ1-5, with 9 bases aligning to TRBD1. This CDR3 contains 17 residues. Germline CDR1 reads LGHDT; CDR2 reads YNNKEL (reference sequence). The V segment lost 4 bases and the J segment 3 bases; nucleotides outside the gene matches: 10. The full variable domain, rest sourced from reference TRBV3-1 and TRBJ1-5, is DTAVSQTPKYLVTQMGNDKSIKCEQNLGHDTMYWYKQDSKKFLKIMFSYNNKELIINETVPNRFSPKSPDKAHLNLHINSLELGDSAVYFCASSPWTGVRFNQPQHFGDGTRLSIL.

In this sample, this clonotype turned up a few times. The chain combines TRBV3-1 with TRBJ2-1; 8 bases match TRBD2. The CDR3 contains 16 residues. J lost 7 bases, V lost 0 bases, and 8 bases had no gene match. Germline V gene data show CDR1 as LGHDT and CDR2 as YNNKEL (reference sequence). CDR3 loop: CASSQDYREGRNEQFF. The DNA of the CDR3 is TGTGCCAGCAGCCAAGATTACCGGGAGGGCCGAAATGAGCAGTTCTTC.

This clonotype has more than one count but fewer than ten. This chain links TRBV6-5 with TRBJ2-7, with D unresolved. Per the germline V gene, CDR1 is MNHEY and CDR2 is SVGAGI. CDR3 length: 14 residues. The ends were cut back, 2 bases at V and 4 bases at J, with 12 bases in the middle. Here the CDR3 DNA reads TGTGCCAGCAGTTACGTAGAGAGTGCTTACGAGCAGTACTTC. Translating it yields CASSYVESAYEQYF.

J is TRBJ2-7 and V is TRBV9; no firm D call. The CDR3 is made up of 14 amino acids. Germline assignment: CDR1 SGDLS and CDR2 YYNGEE. V lost 0 bases, J lost 0 bases, and 7 bases lay in between. The CDR3 loop is CASSVGVYSYEQYF. CDR3 bases: TGTGCCAGCAGCGTAGGGGTGTACTCCTACGAGCAGTACTTC.

The J gene is TRBJ2-1, the V gene TRBV7-6, with TRBD2 identical over 7 bases. Germline-derived CDR1 and CDR2 are SGHVS and FNYEAQ. The V and J ends lost 4 bases and 6 bases, in that order; junction bases with no gene match: 9. CDR3 size: 15 residues. The DNA of the CDR3 is TGTGCCAGCAGCTATGCGGGAGTTCCCAGCAATGAGCAGTTCTTC. As protein: CASSYAGVPSNEQFF.

This clonotype came up many times. V usage is TRBV12-3 or TRBV12-4 and J usage is TRBJ2-2; 9 nucleotides align to TRBD2. The CDR3 runs 18 residues. V shed 1 base and J 1 base; nucleotides not matched to a gene: 7. The CDR3 spells CASSLVGLAPGNTGELFF. The DNA for the CDR3 is TGTGCCAGCAGTTTAGTGGGACTAGCCCCCGGGAACACCGGGGAGCTGTTTTTT.

This clonotype was counted only a few times. The chain uses TRBV10-3 and TRBJ2-1, with D hard to call. In germline, CDR1 is ENHRY, CDR2 SYGVKD. The CDR3 runs 13 residues. V was shortened by 7 bases and J by 6 bases, with 13 bases between the two germline ends. The CDR3 DNA follows: TGTGCCATCACCGAAGGACCGATCAATGAGCAGTTCTTC. Translation gives CAITEGPINEQFF.

This chain uses TRBV7-6 with TRBJ2-7; 11 bases agree with TRBD2. V lost 0 bases, J lost 2 bases, and 6 bases stayed unmatched. The CDR3 loop spans 17 amino acids. Looked up from germline, CDR1 is SGHVS and CDR2 is FNYEAQ. Written as DNA, the CDR3 is TGTGCCAGCAGCTTAGCGGCTAGCGGGAGGTCAACCTACGAGCAGTACTTC. Protein: CASSLAASGRSTYEQYF.

This clonotype was seen only a few times. The V and J genes are TRBV15 and TRBJ2-3; D not certain. The germline CDR1 and CDR2 sequences are LNHNV and YYDKDF (reference sequence). This CDR3 is 13 amino acids long. V was pared by 5 bases and J by 0 bases, with 6 bases between. The CDR3 spells CATSDISTDTQYF. The CDR3 nucleotides are TGTGCCACCAGCGACATTAGCACAGATACGCAGTATTTT.

This clonotype was seen more than once but under ten times. The V and J genes are TRBV24-1 and TRBJ1-2; D is unresolved. The CDR3 length is 15 residues. The germline CDR1 and CDR2 sequences are KGHDR and SFDVKD. Deletions cut 1 base from V and 4 bases from J, with 12 bases between. CDR3 protein: CATSDLHGGGYGYTF. The CDR3 nucleotides read TGTGCCACCAGTGATTTACACGGAGGTGGCTATGGCTACACCTTC.

This clonotype turned up a few times. The CDR3 protein is CASSERTSRAKNIQYF. CDR3 DNA sequence: TGTGCCAGCAGTGAGAGGACTAGCAGAGCCAAAAACATTCAGTACTTC. The chain links TRBV2 to TRBJ2-4; 8 bases are a match to TRBD2. Per germline, CDR1 SNHLY and CDR2 FYNNEI. The CDR3 is 16 residues long. The ends lost 3 bases at V and 0 bases at J; junction bases unmatched: 4.